This TCR beta chain was sequenced during a study of blood T cell repertoires in COVID-19. This clone came up a few times. Authors' analysis steps: Reference gene primer amplification gave estimated nucleated cell counts. TCRdb keeps only in-frame clones here, not all; method: immunoSEQ multiplex PCR. D and trimming come from the DNA, and the V and J calls and clone size come from that table. The data contain around 270,000 clones, around 89% of them seen just once; the ten biggest clones take up about 5%. The sequencing input was peripheral blood. The clonotype comes from a man aged 40-50 years with acute or convalescent COVID-19.

Here the CDR3 reads CASSPQRNTEAFF. The CDR3 nucleotides are TGTGCCAGCTCACCCCAGCGGAACACTGAAGCTTTCTTT. The chain combines TRBV18 with TRBJ1-1; D unresolved. Trimming pared 3 bases from V and 1 base from J, leaving 6 bases between. This CDR3 spans 13 amino acids. Germline lookup yields CDR1 KGHSH and CDR2 LQKENI. Drawing the rest from reference TRBV18 and TRBJ1-1, the complete variable domain is NAGVMQNPRHLVRRRGQEARLRCSPMKGHSHVYWYRQLPEEGLKFMVYLQKENIIDESGMPKERFSAEFPKEGPSILRIQQVVRGDSAAYFCASSPQRNTEAFFGQGTRLTVV.